Listed here is a single T cell receptor beta chain. Its specific antigen is unknown. No much larger clone exists at a distance of one base, and base qualities are not known. The CDR3 regions of human TCRbeta chains were analyzed by immunosequencing. Processing in the source paper ran as follows. Repertoire TCRs were checked for matches against a reference library of SARS-CoV-2-specific TCRs that had been generated using the MIRA antigen-specificity platform. Breadth meant the fraction of unique TCRs that were SARS-CoV-2-associated, whereas depth meant the fraction of total T cells that were SARS-CoV-2-associated. Using the MIRA data, each spike-specific TCR was mapped to the spike region that the TCR reacts to and placed in a CD4 or CD8 class. Log10-transformed breadth and depth values were compared by one-way ANOVA with Sidak's multiple comparisons tests. In TCRdb, the immuneACCESS table is reduced to in-frame sequences with V and J assigned. These tables do not hold every clone; where another copy was compared, an unresolved V gene accounts for under half, and the others remain unexplained. Clone size and V and J calls were adopted from that table, with D and trimming inferred from the DNA. In all, the sample holds tens of thousands of clones, and 85% to 90% of those were seen once. The ten largest clones represent roughly 10% of the sample.

These data belong to a study of T cell responses to AZD1222 COVID-19 vaccine (dated by TCRdb to the early 2020s). Regarding the study in general: Because spike-specific TCR depth and breadth did not differ between the two schedules, AZD1222 recipients who got a second dose at roughly 4 weeks were pooled with those who got a second dose at roughly 12 weeks. Enrollment into the trials was organized by age into subgroups of 18-55, 56-69 and 70-plus years, and those subgroups contained 148, 28 and 57 TCR-sequenced participants, respectively. TCR sequencing was performed for 230 to 250 trial participants, of whom approximately 200 were given two doses of AZD1222 and 26 were given two doses of MenACWY control vaccine. The study at large found these results: Conclusions about previously exposed vaccinees were limited because only six AZD1222 recipients were SARS-CoV-2 seropositive at baseline. Participants were mostly white British, with more females than males. The authors suggested clonal diversity may have been underestimated. Because no day 14 peak-response samples were available, repertoires were characterized only after the peak T cell response. Spike-specific TCR breadth and depth rose significantly after two AZD1222 doses compared with day 0 and with MenACWY recipients. CD4 TCRs associated with the vaccine covered the entire spike protein, and the dominant responses were in regions 160-218 and 743-854. Reportedly, close to half of the unique spike-specific TCRs recognized epitopes lying outside the regions that are mutated in the B.1.351 and B.1.1.7 variants. The 56-69-year group was small, and its depth increase did not reach significance, likely because of low power.

The junction carries 8 bases between V and J, which are trimmed by 0 bases and 6 bases respectively. Including the terminal cysteine and phenylalanine, the CDR3 comprises 13 residues. Only the CDR3 region is kept as DNA, spanning 39 bases read in frame from base 1. Based on the germline V gene, the CDR1 and CDR2 sequences are SGHTA and FQGNSA. The label giving this sample's time point can be read as: baseline before first vaccination. Vaccinee samples were obtained from the UK trials COV001 and COV002, which included a single-blind randomized controlled phase 2/3 trial of AZD1222 (ChAdOx1 nCoV-19) in healthy adults. For TCRbeta chain sequencing, PBMC samples were collected from trial participants at day 0 and at day 28 after the second dose.

The sequence came from an adult in good health. The sample here was peripheral blood, taken on day 0 of AZD1222 vaccination. The chain is encoded by TRBV7-2 joined to TRBJ1-2, with the D gene not confidently named. The CDR3 corresponds to CASSLAVYNGYTF. The DNA sequence is given as TGTGCCAGCAGCTTAGCAGTGTACAATGGCTACACCTTC.